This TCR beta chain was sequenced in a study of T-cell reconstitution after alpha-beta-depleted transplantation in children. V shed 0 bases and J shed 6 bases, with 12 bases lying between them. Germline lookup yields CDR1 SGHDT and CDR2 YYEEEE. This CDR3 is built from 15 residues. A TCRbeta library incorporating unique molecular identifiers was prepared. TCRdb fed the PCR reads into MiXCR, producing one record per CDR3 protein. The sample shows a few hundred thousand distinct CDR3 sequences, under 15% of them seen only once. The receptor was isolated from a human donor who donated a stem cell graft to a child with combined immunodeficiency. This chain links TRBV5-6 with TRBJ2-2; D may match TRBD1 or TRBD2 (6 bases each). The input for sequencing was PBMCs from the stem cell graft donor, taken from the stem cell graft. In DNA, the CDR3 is TGTGCCAGCAGCTTGGTCGGGGGCGCGGCCGGGGAGCTGTTTTTT. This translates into CASSLVGGAAGELFF.